This T cell receptor (beta chain) stems from a study of CD8+ T cells in alopecia areata. Overall study: It was oral tofacitinib, at 5 to 10 mg twice daily, that treated patients received. The study, taken as a whole, reports: More clonal than normal scalp was lesional scalp, particularly alopecia totalis/universalis. With patients, TCR sharing proved less clear than in mice, a difference possibly related to HLA.

A FACSAria was used to sort CD4+ and CD8+ T cells. These cells came from PBMCs. The ends were cut back, 0 bases at V and 0 bases at J, with 6 bases in the middle. This CDR3 region has 15 residues. CDR1 is MGHRA and CDR2 is YSYEKL in the germline V gene. In each case, RNA was isolated and then reverse transcribed into cDNA as the sequencing template. Profiled with immunoSEQ multiplex PCR; TCRdb holds only in-frame clones, not every one. This table holds 150,000 or so clones, 80% to 90% found once. About this clone itself: Its target is not known.

Sequenced material: CD8+ T cells sorted from blood, taken at week 0. The rearrangement joins TRBV4-1 to TRBJ2-1; D gene ambiguous. The receptor was isolated from a human donor with alopecia areata. CDR3 loop: CASSQEPNSYNEQFF. The CDR3 coding sequence is TGCGCCAGCAGCCAAGAACCGAACTCCTACAATGAGCAGTTCTTC.